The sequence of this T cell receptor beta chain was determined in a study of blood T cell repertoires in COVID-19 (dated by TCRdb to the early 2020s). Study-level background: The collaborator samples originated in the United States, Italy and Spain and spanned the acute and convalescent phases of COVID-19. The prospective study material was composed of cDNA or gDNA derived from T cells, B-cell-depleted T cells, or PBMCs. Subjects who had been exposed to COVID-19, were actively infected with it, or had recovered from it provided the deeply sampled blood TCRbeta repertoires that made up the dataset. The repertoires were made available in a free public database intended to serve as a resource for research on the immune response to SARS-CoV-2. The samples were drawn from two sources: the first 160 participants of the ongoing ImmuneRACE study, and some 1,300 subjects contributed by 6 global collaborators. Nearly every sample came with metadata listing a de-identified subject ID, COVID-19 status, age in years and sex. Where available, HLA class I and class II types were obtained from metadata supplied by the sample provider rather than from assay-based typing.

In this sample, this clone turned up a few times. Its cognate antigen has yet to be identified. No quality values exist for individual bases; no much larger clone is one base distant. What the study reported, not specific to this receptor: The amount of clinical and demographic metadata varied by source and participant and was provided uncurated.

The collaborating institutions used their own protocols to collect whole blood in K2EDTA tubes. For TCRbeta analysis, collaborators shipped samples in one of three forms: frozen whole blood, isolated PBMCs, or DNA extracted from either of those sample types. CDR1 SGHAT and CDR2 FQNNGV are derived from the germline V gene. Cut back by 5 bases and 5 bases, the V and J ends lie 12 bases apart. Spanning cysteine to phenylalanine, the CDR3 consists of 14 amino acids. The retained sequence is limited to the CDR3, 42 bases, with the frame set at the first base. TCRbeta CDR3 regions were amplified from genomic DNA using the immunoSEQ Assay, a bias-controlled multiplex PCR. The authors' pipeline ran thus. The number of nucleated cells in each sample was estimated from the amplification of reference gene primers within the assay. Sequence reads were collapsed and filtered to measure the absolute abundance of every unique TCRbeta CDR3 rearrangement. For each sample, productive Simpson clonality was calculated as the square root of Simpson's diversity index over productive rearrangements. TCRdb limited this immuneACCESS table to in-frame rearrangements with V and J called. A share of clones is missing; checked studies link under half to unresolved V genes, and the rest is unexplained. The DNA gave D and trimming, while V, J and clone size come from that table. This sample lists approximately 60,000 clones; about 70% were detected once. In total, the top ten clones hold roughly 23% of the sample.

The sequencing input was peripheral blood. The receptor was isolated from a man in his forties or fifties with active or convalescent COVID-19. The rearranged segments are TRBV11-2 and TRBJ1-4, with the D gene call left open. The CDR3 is CASSQDRLNEKLFF. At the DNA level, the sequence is TGTGCCAGCAGCCAAGACCGACTAAATGAAAAACTGTTTTTT.